The 30 T cell receptor beta chains presented below share a single source sample, sequenced in a study of regulatory T cells in long-lasting Graves disease (dated by TCRdb to about 2021). According to the study, the label for this sample's time point signals: persistent/refractory GD, antithyroid drugs over 5 years with positive TRAb. RNA was extracted from PBMCs in TRIzol for both TCR sequencing and RNA sequencing. Receptors were amplified or captured by multiplex PCR. The listed sequencing device is Illumina HiSeq 4000. TCR beta libraries were built with iRepertoire HTBI primers and Arm-PCR amplification of CDR3 regions. Clones were called with MiXCR by TCRdb after fastp trimmed the public reads at Q25, and only in-frame beta chains were retained. Every CDR3 protein is listed once, alongside the most common genes and DNA of its rows. The sample table records 300,000 to 500,000 distinct CDR3 sequences; around 20% of these occur just once. Of the sample, more than 20% is held by the ten largest clones.

Specimen: peripheral blood mononuclear cells (PBMCs), collected when the disease was refractory, from a patient treated with antithyroid drugs. These receptors came from a female donor with Graves disease.

This clonotype was seen many times. In DNA, the CDR3 is TGTGCCAGCAGCTTATCACATTGGGGCTATGGCTACACCTTC. This sequence encodes CASSLSHWGYGYTF. V and J are TRBV7-2 and TRBJ1-2; unclear D gene. The CDR3 is 14 residues long. Germline CDR1 SGHTA, CDR2 FQGNSA. Between the trimmed V and J ends, which lost 2 bases and 4 bases, there was a span of 11 bases.

This clonotype was detected many times. The V and J genes are TRBV12-3 or TRBV12-4 and TRBJ1-2; D is unresolved. The V and J ends lost 6 bases and 2 bases respectively, with 10 bases between them. There are 13 residues in the CDR3. The CDR3 region is CASSQVKNYGYTF. In DNA, the CDR3 is TGTGCCAGCAGCCAGGTGAAGAACTATGGCTACACCTTC.

This clonotype was observed a handful of times. The rearrangement links TRBV18 to TRBJ1-2, with 7 bases identical to TRBD1. Germline V CDR1 and CDR2: KGHSH, LQKENI. After removal of 5 bases from V and 1 base from J, the junction contained 10 bases not matched to a gene. The CDR3 is 16 residues long. CDR3 in amino acids: CASSEWTGGYNYGYTF. The CDR3 region has the DNA TGTGCCAGCTCAGAGTGGACAGGAGGATATAACTATGGCTACACCTTC.

V gene TRBV19 combines with J gene TRBJ2-1, with D unresolved. Germline CDR1 LNHDA, CDR2 SQIVND (reference sequence). This CDR3 region has 15 residues. Trimming stripped 1 base from V and 6 bases from J, with 13 bases between. Here the CDR3 reads CASSIARVSGNEQFF. For the CDR3, the DNA is TGTGCCAGTAGTATAGCCCGGGTTTCGGGCAATGAGCAGTTCTTC. Based on the CDR3 plus reference TRBV19 and TRBJ2-1, the full variable domain is DGGITQSPKYLFRKEGQNVTLSCEQNLNHDAMYWYRQDPGQGLRLIYYSQIVNDFQKGDIAEGYSVSREKKESFPLTVTSAQKNPTAFYLCASSIARVSGNEQFFGPGTRLTVL.

The rearrangement uses TRBV18 and TRBJ1-1; D is ambiguous. CDR3 size: 14 residues. CDR1 KGHSH and CDR2 LQKENI come from the germline V gene. V lost 5 bases to trimming and J lost 2 bases, with 12 bases between them. CDR3 amino acids: CASSRPGANTEAFF. The CDR3 DNA sequence: TGTGCCAGCTCAAGACCGGGAGCTAACACTGAAGCTTTCTTT.

The V call is TRBV5-1, the J call TRBJ1-1; 9 nucleotides agree with TRBD1. The germline V gene has CDR1 SGHRS and CDR2 YFSETQ. Unmatched junction bases numbered 13, after V lost 0 bases and J lost 4 bases. This CDR3 comprises 18 residues. CDR3 bases: TGCGCCAGCAGCTTGGCGGGGGACAGGGAGTTTCTCGGCACTGAAGCTTTCTTT. Encoded protein: CASSLAGDREFLGTEAFF.

This clonotype was observed once. The chain is built from TRBV5-1 and TRBJ2-7, with 7 bases aligning to TRBD1. V trimming: 2 bases; J trimming: 3 bases; junction bases outside the gene matches: 5. Looked up from germline, CDR1 is SGHRS and CDR2 is YFSETQ. The CDR3 spans 14 residues. The CDR3 here is CASSFGQENYEQYF. CDR3 nucleotide sequence: TGCGCCAGCAGCTTCGGACAGGAGAACTACGAGCAGTACTTC.

This chain connects TRBV7-9 to TRBJ2-7, with a possible D match to TRBD1 (6 bases). V was trimmed by 5 bases and J by 1 base, leaving 21 bases between them. Germline CDR1 and CDR2: SEHNR and FQNEAQ (reference sequence). The CDR3 runs 17 residues. DNA of the CDR3: TGTGCCAGCAGCCCCACCTCAGGGGCGGCGAGGTCCTACGAGCAGTACTTC. Amino acid sequence: CASSPTSGAARSYEQYF.

This clonotype was picked up a small number of times. The chain combines TRBV18 with TRBJ2-3; TRBD2 matches 7 bases. Germline lookup yields CDR1 KGHSH and CDR2 LQKENI. CDR3 length: 13 amino acids. V gave up 6 bases and J gave up 2 bases; unmatched junction bases: 2. The CDR3 is CASSRDYTDTQYF. The CDR3 DNA sequence: TGTGCCAGCTCTCGGGACTACACAGATACGCAGTATTTT.

V usage is TRBV6-1 and J usage is TRBJ1-5; D is perhaps TRBD1 (6 bases). The V end lost 7 bases, the J end lost 4 bases, and 14 bases lay between the germline ends. There are 14 residues in the CDR3. Per the germline V gene, CDR1 is MNHNS and CDR2 is SASEGT. CDR3 loop: CASKRTAPNQPQHF. Here the CDR3 DNA reads TGTGCCAGCAAAAGGACAGCCCCTAATCAGCCCCAGCATTTT.

The chain uses TRBV2 and TRBJ2-7, with D perhaps matching TRBD2 (6 bases). This CDR3 has 15 amino acids. The germline CDR1 and CDR2 sequences are SNHLY and FYNNEI. V lost 4 bases and J 0 bases, leaving 13 bases between the germline ends. Here the CDR3 reads CASSARRGSSYEQYF. In DNA, the CDR3 is TGTGCCAGCAGTGCGCGGCGGGGCAGCTCCTACGAGCAGTACTTC.

This CDR3 reads CASSRTGLVSFF. The CDR3 region has the DNA TGTGCCAGCAGCCGGACTGGACTAGTTAGTTTCTTC. The V and J genes are TRBV13 and TRBJ2-1; 7 nucleotides agree with TRBD2. Germline V gene data show CDR1 as PRHDT and CDR2 as FYEKMQ (reference sequence). With 5 bases clipped from V and 16 bases from J, the junction kept 11 bases outside the gene matches. There are 12 residues in the CDR3.

The rearrangement uses TRBV25-1 and TRBJ1-6; D gene ambiguous. With 7 bases removed from V and 7 bases from J, the gap between germline ends came to 14 bases. Germline V CDR1 and CDR2: MGHDK, SYGVNS. This CDR3 is built from 14 residues. CDR3 coding DNA: TGTGCCAGCACCGCCGGAGGGAACAATTCACCCCTCCACTTT. Residues: CASTAGGNNSPLHF.

The V gene is TRBV9, the J gene TRBJ2-7; D is tentatively TRBD1 or TRBD2 (7 bases each). The CDR3 has 15 amino acids. Germline values: CDR1 SGDLS, CDR2 YYNGEE. V was pared by 4 bases and J by 6 bases, with 20 bases between. In nucleotides, the CDR3 is TGTGCCAGCAGCCCAGGGGGGGCAGGGCGAAGCGAGCAGTACTTC. Its protein is CASSPGGAGRSEQYF.

The rearrangement uses TRBV29-1 and TRBJ1-2, with no clear D. There are 12 residues in the CDR3. Trimming stripped 0 bases from V and 8 bases from J, with 10 bases between. The germline V gene has CDR1 SQVTM and CDR2 ANQGSEA. The CDR3 sequence: CSVEDSNRGYTF. The CDR3 coding sequence is TGCAGCGTTGAAGATAGCAACCGCGGCTACACCTTC. Full variable domain (rest looked up from reference TRBV29-1 and TRBJ1-2): SAVISQKPSRDICQRGTSLTIQCQVDSQVTMMFWYRQQPGQSLTLIATANQGSEATYESGFVIDKFPISRPNLTFSTLTVSNMSPEDSSIYLCSVEDSNRGYTFGSGTRLTVV.

In DNA form, the CDR3 reads TGTGCCTGGGGGACAGGCGCAAGTGAAAAACTGTTTTTT. This translates into CAWGTGASEKLFF. V is TRBV30 and J is TRBJ1-4, with 8 bases identical to TRBD1. V trimming: 5 bases; J trimming: 7 bases; junction bases outside the gene matches: 6. The CDR3 length is 13 residues. Germline-derived CDR1 and CDR2 are GTSNPN and SVGIG (reference sequence).

This clonotype was detected a few times. The gene calls are TRBV6-1 and TRBJ1-5; D gene ambiguous. Deletions cut 1 base from V and 4 bases from J, with 17 bases between. Germline CDR1 is MNHNS and CDR2 is SASEGT. This CDR3 is 17 amino acids long. CDR3: CASSEEGIITGNQPQHF. The CDR3 region has the DNA TGTGCCAGCAGTGAAGAAGGGATCATAACTGGGAATCAGCCCCAGCATTTT.

This clonotype was counted many times. V and J are TRBV19 and TRBJ1-1; no clear D gene. The CDR3 is 15 residues long. The V gene lost 7 bases and the J gene lost 0 bases, with 15 bases spanning the gap. Germline V CDR1 and CDR2: LNHDA, SQIVND (reference sequence). This CDR3 reads CASTRDGRLNTEAFF. The CDR3, as DNA: TGTGCCAGTACCCGCGATGGGCGGCTGAACACTGAAGCTTTCTTT.

This clonotype was counted ten times or more. V and J are TRBV7-2 and TRBJ2-5; D is unclear. CDR1 and CDR2 (germline): SGHTA, FQGNSA. Trimming removed 8 bases from V and 2 bases from J, with 12 bases in between. The CDR3 runs 13 residues. This chain's CDR3 is CASCPYSQETQYF. The DNA for the CDR3 is TGTGCCAGCTGCCCTTATTCTCAAGAGACCCAGTACTTC.

As to this clonotype: The conserved closing phenylalanine or tryptophan is absent in this CDR3, likely reflecting a read error. The CDR3 spells CASKPGGGVQETQYI. The CDR3 bases are TGTGCCAGCAAACCCGGGGGGGGTGTTCAAGAGACCCAGTACATC. The chain has TRBV7-9 and TRBJ2-5, with 8 bases matching TRBD2. The V gene end was trimmed by 7 bases and the J gene end by 2 bases; junction bases not matched to a gene: 9. Germline V lookup: CDR1 SEHNR, CDR2 FQNEAQ (reference sequence). CDR3 length: 15 amino acids.

This sequence joins TRBV27 and TRBJ1-5; 8 bases align to TRBD1. This CDR3 has 16 residues. Germline V gives CDR1 MNHEY, CDR2 SMNVEV (reference sequence). Trimming cost V 4 bases and J 0 bases; bases outside gene matches: 5. In nucleotides, the CDR3 is TGTGCCAGCAGTTCCCGGACAGGGATTAGCAATCAGCCCCAGCATTTT. This encodes CASSSRTGISNQPQHF.

This clonotype was seen a few times. The chain recombines TRBV3-1 with TRBJ1-2; D possibly corresponds to TRBD1 (5 bases). Germline V CDR1 and CDR2: LGHDT, YNNKEL (reference sequence). The CDR3 contains 14 residues. With 6 bases removed from V and 4 bases from J, the gap between germline ends came to 15 bases. The CDR3 DNA reads TGTGCCAGCAGTCCAAACCGGGACGGCTATGGCTACACCTTC. Translating gives CASSPNRDGYGYTF. Filled out from reference TRBV3-1 and TRBJ1-2, the complete variable domain reads DTAVSQTPKYLVTQMGNDKSIKCEQNLGHDTMYWYKQDSKKFLKIMFSYNNKELIINETVPNRFSPKSPDKAHLNLHINSLELGDSAVYFCASSPNRDGYGYTFGSGTRLTVV.

This chain links TRBV11-2 with TRBJ1-4, with TRBD1 as a possible D gene (5 bases). The V gene's germline CDR1 is SGHAT and CDR2 FQNNGV. Trimming took off 1 base at V and 14 bases at J, with 29 bases between the two ends. The CDR3 runs to 18 residues. CDR3 nucleotide sequence: TGTGCCAGCAGCTTAGGCCGACCCCGGGGGGAGAGCACCATACGTCTGTTTTTT. Translation: CASSLGRPRGESTIRLFF.

The genes are TRBV9 and TRBJ1-3; TRBD1 matches 10 bases. With 4 bases clipped from V and 3 bases from J, the junction kept 4 bases outside the gene matches. There are 15 residues in the CDR3. Per germline, CDR1 SGDLS and CDR2 YYNGEE. For the CDR3, the DNA is TGTGCCAGCAGCACCGGGACAGGGGATGGAAACACCATATATTTT. Residues: CASSTGTGDGNTIYF.

This clonotype was detected ten times or more. The chain links TRBV7-3 to TRBJ2-6; D gene ambiguous. Germline loops: CDR1 SGHTA, CDR2 FQGTGA. The CDR3 spans 16 residues. The germline V and J ends were trimmed by 0 bases and 4 bases, with 10 bases remaining between them. CDR3 coding DNA: TGTGCCAGCAGCTTAACCGGAACATCCGGGGCCAACGTCCTGACTTTC. This gives the protein CASSLTGTSGANVLTF.

This clonotype was observed at least ten times. The chain has TRBV4-3 and TRBJ2-2, with 9 bases fitting TRBD2. V lost 3 bases and J lost 14; bases outside the gene matches: 7. The germline V gene encodes CDR1 LGHNA and CDR2 YSLEER. The CDR3 runs 13 residues. CDR3 residues: CASSQGLAQDLFF. CDR3 nucleotides: TGCGCCAGCAGCCAGGGACTAGCCCAGGACCTGTTTTTT.

In its sample, this clonotype was seen many times. CDR3 DNA: TGTGCCAGCAGTTACTCGTACATACCATCCTACGAGCAGTACTTC. This encodes CASSYSYIPSYEQYF. This sequence joins TRBV6-5 and TRBJ2-7, with no clear D. Trimming shortened V by 0 bases and J by 1 base, and 10 bases separated the two germline ends. Germline V lookup: CDR1 MNHEY, CDR2 SVGAGI. The CDR3 runs to 15 residues.

The chain couples TRBV30 to TRBJ1-5; the D is unclear. Deletions cut 2 bases from V and 4 bases from J, with 15 bases between. CDR3 length equals 15 residues. Per the germline V gene, CDR1 is GTSNPN and CDR2 is SVGIG (reference sequence). The CDR3 DNA is TGTGCCTGGAGTTCTGGTGGCAGGCAAAATCAGCCCCAGCATTTT. It codes for CAWSSGGRQNQPQHF.

This clonotype was recorded a few times. The genes are TRBV3-2 and TRBJ2-7. TRBV3-2 is annotated as a pseudogene. The CDR3 consists of 11 residues. CDR3 sequence: CASSQDRQQYF. CDR3 DNA: TGTGCCAGCAGCCAAGATCGTCAGCAGTACTTC.

This clonotype was detected a few times. The chain couples TRBV7-9 to TRBJ1-1; D may be TRBD1 (5 bases). Germline loops: CDR1 SEHNR, CDR2 FQNEAQ (reference sequence). The V end was cut by 5 bases, the J end by 5 bases, with 15 bases between. The CDR3 is made up of 14 amino acids. CDR3 in DNA: TGTGCCAGCAGCCGACAGCGCCTGGGAACTGAAGCTTTCTTT. It codes for CASSRQRLGTEAFF.